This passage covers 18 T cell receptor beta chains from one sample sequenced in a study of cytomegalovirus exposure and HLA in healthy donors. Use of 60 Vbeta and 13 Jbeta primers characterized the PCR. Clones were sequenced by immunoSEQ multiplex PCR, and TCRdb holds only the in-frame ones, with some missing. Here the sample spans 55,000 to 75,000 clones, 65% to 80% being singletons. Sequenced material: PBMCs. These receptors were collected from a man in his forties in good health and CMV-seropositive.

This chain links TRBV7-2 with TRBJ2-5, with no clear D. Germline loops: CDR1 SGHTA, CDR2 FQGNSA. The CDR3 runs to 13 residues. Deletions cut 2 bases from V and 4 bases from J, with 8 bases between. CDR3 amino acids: CASSLLSLETQYF. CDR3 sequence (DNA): TGTGCCAGCAGCTTATTGTCCCTAGAGACCCAGTACTTC.

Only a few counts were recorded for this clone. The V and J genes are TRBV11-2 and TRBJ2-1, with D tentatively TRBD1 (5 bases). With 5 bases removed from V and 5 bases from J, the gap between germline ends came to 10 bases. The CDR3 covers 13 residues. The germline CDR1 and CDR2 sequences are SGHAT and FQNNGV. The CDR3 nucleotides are TGTGCCAGCAGCCTGGGGCTGAACAATGAGCAGTTCTTC. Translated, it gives CASSLGLNNEQFF.

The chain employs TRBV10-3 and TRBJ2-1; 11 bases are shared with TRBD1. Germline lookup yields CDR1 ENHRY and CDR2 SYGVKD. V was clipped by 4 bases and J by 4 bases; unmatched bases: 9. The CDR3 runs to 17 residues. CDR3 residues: CAISVLGDRGLYNEQFF. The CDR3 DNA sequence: TGTGCCATCAGTGTACTTGGGGACAGGGGGTTGTACAATGAGCAGTTCTTC.

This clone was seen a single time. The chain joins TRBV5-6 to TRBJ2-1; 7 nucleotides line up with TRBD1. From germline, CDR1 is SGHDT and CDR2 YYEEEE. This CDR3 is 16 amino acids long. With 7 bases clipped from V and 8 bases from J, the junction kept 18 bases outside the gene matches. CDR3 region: CASGEQGKGLLYEQFF. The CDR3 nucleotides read TGTGCCAGCGGGGAACAGGGGAAAGGCCTTTTGTATGAGCAGTTCTTC.

CDR3 sequence reads: CASSPGSEKLFF. In DNA form, the CDR3 reads TGTGCCAGCAGTCCGGGATCTGAAAAACTGTTTTTT. V gene TRBV6-1 combines with J gene TRBJ1-4; D is unresolved. The CDR3 extends over 12 amino acids. V shed 5 bases and J shed 7 bases, with 8 bases lying between them. Germline values: CDR1 MNHNS, CDR2 SASEGT.

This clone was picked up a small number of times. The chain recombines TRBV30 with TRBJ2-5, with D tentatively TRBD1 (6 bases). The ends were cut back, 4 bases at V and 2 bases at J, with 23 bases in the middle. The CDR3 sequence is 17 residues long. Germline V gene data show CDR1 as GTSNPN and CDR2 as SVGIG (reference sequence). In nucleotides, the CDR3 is TGTGCCTGGAATCGAGCTCCGGGACATCTACTTCAAGAGACCCAGTACTTC. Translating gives CAWNRAPGHLLQETQYF.

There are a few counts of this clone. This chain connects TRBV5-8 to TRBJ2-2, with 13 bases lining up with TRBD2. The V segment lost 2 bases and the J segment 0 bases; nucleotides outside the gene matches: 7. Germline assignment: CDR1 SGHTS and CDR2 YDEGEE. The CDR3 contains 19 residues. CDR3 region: CASSFTSGRGYANTGELFF. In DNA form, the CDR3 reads TGTGCCAGCAGCTTTACTAGCGGGAGGGGATATGCGAACACCGGGGAGCTGTTTTTT.

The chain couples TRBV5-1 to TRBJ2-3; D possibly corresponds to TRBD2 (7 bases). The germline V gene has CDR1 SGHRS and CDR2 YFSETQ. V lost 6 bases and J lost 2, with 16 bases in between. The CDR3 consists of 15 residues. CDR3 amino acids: CASTIGGLITDTQYF. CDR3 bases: TGCGCCAGCACGATAGGGGGACTAATCACAGATACGCAGTATTTT.

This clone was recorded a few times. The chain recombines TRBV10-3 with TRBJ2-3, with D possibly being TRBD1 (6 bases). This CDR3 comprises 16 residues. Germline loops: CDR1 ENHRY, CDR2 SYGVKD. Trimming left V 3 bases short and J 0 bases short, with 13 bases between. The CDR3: CAISERGTVSTDTQYF. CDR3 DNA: TGTGCCATCAGTGAAAGGGGGACGGTCAGCACAGATACGCAGTATTTT.

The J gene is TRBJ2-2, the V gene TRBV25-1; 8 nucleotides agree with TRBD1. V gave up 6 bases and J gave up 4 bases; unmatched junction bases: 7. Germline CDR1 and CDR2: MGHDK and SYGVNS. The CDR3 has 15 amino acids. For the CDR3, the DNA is TGTGCCAGCAGACCTCCCGGGACAGGCACCGGGGAGCTGTTTTTT. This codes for CASRPPGTGTGELFF. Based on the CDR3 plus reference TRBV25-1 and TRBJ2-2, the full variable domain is EADIYQTPRYLVIGTGKKITLECSQTMGHDKMYWYQQDPGMELHLIHYSYGVNSTEKGDLSSESTVSRIRTEHFPLTLESARPSHTSQYLCASRPPGTGTGELFFGEGSRLTVL.

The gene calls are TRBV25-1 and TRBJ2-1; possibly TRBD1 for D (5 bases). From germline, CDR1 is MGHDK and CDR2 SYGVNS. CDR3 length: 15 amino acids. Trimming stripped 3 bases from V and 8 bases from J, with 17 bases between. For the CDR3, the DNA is TGTGCCAGCAGTGATCAGGGAAATCAACGCGATGAGCAGTTCTTC. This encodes CASSDQGNQRDEQFF.

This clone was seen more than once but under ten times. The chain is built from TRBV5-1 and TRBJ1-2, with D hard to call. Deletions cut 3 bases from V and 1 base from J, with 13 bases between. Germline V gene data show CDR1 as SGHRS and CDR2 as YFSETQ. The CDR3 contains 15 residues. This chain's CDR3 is CASSSTTTFNYGYTF. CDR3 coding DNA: TGCGCCAGCAGCTCTACCACTACTTTTAACTATGGCTACACCTTC.

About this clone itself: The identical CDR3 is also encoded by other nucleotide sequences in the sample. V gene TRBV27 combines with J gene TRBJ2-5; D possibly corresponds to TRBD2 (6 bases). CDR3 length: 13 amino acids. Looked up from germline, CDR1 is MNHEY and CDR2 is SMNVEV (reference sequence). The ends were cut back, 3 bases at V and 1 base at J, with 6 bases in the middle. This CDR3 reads CASSFGGQETQYF. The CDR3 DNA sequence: TGTGCCAGCAGTTTCGGGGGCCAAGAGACCCAGTACTTC.

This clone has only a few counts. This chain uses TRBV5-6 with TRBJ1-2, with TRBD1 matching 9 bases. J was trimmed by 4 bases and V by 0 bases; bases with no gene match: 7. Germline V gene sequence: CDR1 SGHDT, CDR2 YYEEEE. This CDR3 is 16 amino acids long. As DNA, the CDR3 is TGTGCCAGCAGCTTGGTAACAGGGGGCACCTCCTATGGCTACACCTTC. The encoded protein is CASSLVTGGTSYGYTF.

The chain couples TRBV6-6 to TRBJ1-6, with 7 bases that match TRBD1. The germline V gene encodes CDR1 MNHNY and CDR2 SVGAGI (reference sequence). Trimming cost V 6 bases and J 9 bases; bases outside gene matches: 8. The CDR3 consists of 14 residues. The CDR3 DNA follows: TGTGCCAGCAGATCCGACAGGGAGGCTTCACCCCTCCACTTT. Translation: CASRSDREASPLHF.

CDR3 DNA sequence: TGTGCCAGTAGTAGCGACAGGGCCCACGAGCAGTACTTC. Translation: CASSSDRAHEQYF. The chain is built from TRBV19 and TRBJ2-7; TRBD1 aligns across 7 bases. The CDR3 covers 13 residues. Losses at the gene ends were 4 bases for V and 5 bases for J; bases not matched to a gene: 5. From germline, CDR1 is LNHDA and CDR2 SQIVND (reference sequence).

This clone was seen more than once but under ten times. CDR3 nucleotides: TGTGCCAGCAGTGACAACCTGGAGAAGGTGGCTGAAGCTTTCTTT. Translated, it gives CASSDNLEKVAEAFF. The V gene is TRBV6-1, the J gene TRBJ1-1; no definite D call. CDR1 MNHNS and CDR2 SASEGT come from the germline V gene. The germline V and J ends were trimmed by 3 bases and 6 bases, with 17 bases remaining between them. The CDR3 is 15 amino acids.

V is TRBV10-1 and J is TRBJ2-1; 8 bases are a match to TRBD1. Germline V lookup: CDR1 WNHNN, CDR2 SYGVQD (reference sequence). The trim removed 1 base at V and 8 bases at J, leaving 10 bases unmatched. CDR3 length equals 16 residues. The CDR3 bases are TGCGCCAGCAGTGAGTGTAGGACAGGGATCAGAGATGAGCAGTTCTTC. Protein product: CASSECRTGIRDEQFF.